A selection of T cell receptor beta chains follows, all from one sample in a study of blood T cell dynamics during melanoma immunotherapy. The table came from immunoSEQ multiplex PCR; TCRdb's copy has only in-frame clones and leaves some out. The sample yields about 12,000 clones, approximately 84% seen once. The starting material was blood, obtained from a patient treated with checkpoint blockade. These receptors were taken from a human donor with melanoma. The conserved cysteine and the conserved F or W are not part of the CDR3 here. Each record gives: J gene, V gene, CDR3 protein.

TRBJ2-7,TRBV6-6,ASSHAGSEQY
TRBJ2-2,TRBV7-2,ASSFLPNRRTNTGELF
TRBJ2-5,TRBV30,AWRGAHQETQY
TRBJ2-1,TRBV5-1,ASSFDESSYNEQF
TRBJ1-4,TRBV25-1,ASSLVGATNEKLF
TRBJ1-5,TRBV19,ASSVSRRASNQPQH
TRBJ1-1,TRBV20-1,SAVRGTEAF
TRBJ1-2,TRBV30,AWSQKTTGKLSGYT
TRBJ1-5,TRBV6-5,ASSLDGNSNQPQH
TRBJ1-2,TRBV7-9,ASSLSRLTGGDYGYT
TRBJ2-1,TRBV6-4,ASSLEPSYNEQF
TRBJ2-7,TRBV9,ASSAWDRSHEQY
TRBJ2-7,TRBV20-1,SATYEQY
TRBJ2-1,TRBV5-1,ASSLGVPLAGGKSYNEQF
TRBJ1-3,TRBV9,ASSVDGGSGNTIY
TRBJ1-2,TRBV7-3,ASSLIGGEGYT